Below, 6 T cell receptor beta chains from the same sample are listed, as sequenced in a study of cytomegalovirus exposure and HLA in healthy donors. TCRdb keeps only in-frame clones here, not all; method: immunoSEQ multiplex PCR. Among fewer than 200,000 clones listed, over 85% were seen once. Specimen: PBMCs. Source of these receptors: a woman between 18 and 30 years old in good health and CMV-seropositive.

The chain uses TRBV2 and TRBJ1-1; D is ambiguous. CDR3 length: 11 amino acids. Trimming removed 8 bases from V and 1 base from J, with 5 bases in between. CDR1 SNHLY and CDR2 FYNNEI come from the germline V gene. The chain's CDR3 is CASGRNTEAFF. The CDR3, as DNA: TGTGCCAGCGGGAGGAACACTGAAGCTTTCTTT.

The chain couples TRBV2 to TRBJ2-2; 7 nucleotides agree with TRBD1. The CDR3 loop spans 13 amino acids. V shed 9 bases, J shed 0 bases, and the junction held 1 base outside the gene matches. CDR1 is SNHLY and CDR2 is FYNNEI in the germline V gene. The CDR3 bases are TGTGCCAGTGGGACAGCGAACACCGGGGAGCTGTTTTTT. It translates to CASGTANTGELFF.

Comments on this clone: The identical CDR3 is also encoded by other nucleotide sequences in the sample. J is TRBJ2-1 and V is TRBV5-1, with D maybe TRBD2 (6 bases). Trimming stripped 5 bases from V and 2 bases from J, with 11 bases between. Germline V gives CDR1 SGHRS, CDR2 YFSETQ. This CDR3 is built from 14 residues. CDR3 sequence: CASRRSGTYNEQFF. The CDR3 DNA follows: TGCGCCAGCAGGCGTAGCGGTACCTACAATGAGCAGTTCTTC.

The chain carries TRBV5-1 and TRBJ1-1; D not certain. Trimming took 4 bases from V and 7 from J, leaving 17 bases between them. There are 14 residues in the CDR3. The V gene's germline CDR1 is SGHRS and CDR2 YFSETQ. The CDR3 reads CASSQGPMEGEAFF. CDR3 DNA: TGCGCCAGCAGCCAAGGACCAATGGAGGGTGAAGCTTTCTTT.

This clone was observed a single time. J is TRBJ1-1 and V is TRBV27; 7 bases are shared with TRBD1. CDR3 length: 13 residues. With 5 bases clipped from V and 5 bases from J, the junction kept 5 bases outside the gene matches. The germline CDR1 and CDR2 sequences are MNHEY and SMNVEV (reference sequence). CDR3 residues: CASSLNRGTEAFF. The CDR3 DNA reads TGTGCCAGCAGTCTAAACAGGGGTACTGAAGCTTTCTTT.

The V gene is TRBV5-1, the J gene TRBJ1-1; TRBD1 matches at 7 bases. From germline, CDR1 is SGHRS and CDR2 YFSETQ. The length of the CDR3 is 15 residues. Losses at the gene ends were 8 bases for V and 3 bases for J; bases not matched to a gene: 13. The DNA for the CDR3 is TGCGCCAGTGCGAAAACAGGGGAGATGTACACTGAAGCTTTCTTT. Amino acid sequence: CASAKTGEMYTEAFF.